Included here is one T cell receptor (beta chain) sequence, with context. Antigen: not known. TCRdb keeps only in-frame clones here, not all; method: immunoSEQ multiplex PCR. Found here are about 14,000 clones, 70% to 85% of them singletons; the top ten hold around 1.7%. V shed 0 bases and J shed 1 base, with 12 bases lying between them. Germline values: CDR1 SGHDT, CDR2 YYEEEE. The CDR3 length is 16 residues. Mismatch repair deficiency was confirmed in all patients, by PCR or immunohistochemistry. TCR sequencing covered a few patients who responded to pembrolizumab. The sample originates from a study of PD-1 blockade in mismatch repair-deficient tumors. Study-wide results and caveats: Rapid post-treatment expansion, then contraction, generally preceding radiologic response, marked tumor-resident clones.

The rearrangement joins TRBV5-6 to TRBJ2-3; D is possibly TRBD1 (6 bases). The sample in question was PBMCs, obtained approximately 14 weeks after starting pembrolizumab. The TCR was taken from an adult with mismatch repair-deficient cancer. The CDR3 reads CASSLEWGPGTDTQYF. CDR3 DNA: TGTGCCAGCAGCTTGGAGTGGGGGCCAGGCACAGATACGCAGTATTTT.